Below, 18 T cell receptor beta chains from the same sample are listed, as sequenced in a study of cytomegalovirus exposure and HLA in healthy donors. PCR amplification relied on 60 Vbeta primers (plus 13 Jbeta primers). Generated by immunoSEQ multiplex PCR, the TCRdb table keeps only in-frame clones and is missing some. The repertoire has some 190,000 clones, about 87% of them found once; the top ten carry 1.3%. The sequenced material came from PBMCs. The receptors come from a man younger than 45 in good health and CMV-seronegative.

J is TRBJ2-1 and V is TRBV29-1, with D possibly TRBD1 on 5 matching bases. This CDR3 is built from 11 residues. The germline V gene encodes CDR1 SQVTM and CDR2 ANQGSEA. The V gene lost 8 bases and the J gene lost 4 bases, with 9 bases spanning the gap. CDR3 bases: TGCAGCCTGACAGTTTACAATGAGCAGTTCTTC. Protein sequence: CSLTVYNEQFF.

CDR3 sequence reads: CASSKDRARTTGSPEAFF. CDR3 nucleotides: TGTGCCAGCAGCAAAGATAGGGCCAGGACGACCGGGAGCCCTGAAGCTTTCTTT. The chain links TRBV21-1 to TRBJ1-1. TRBV21-1 constitutes a pseudogene. The CDR3 covers 18 residues.

The chain uses TRBV27 and TRBJ1-6, with D tentatively TRBD1 (6 bases). V lost 5 bases and J lost 0, with 23 bases in between. Germline V gene data show CDR1 as MNHEY and CDR2 as SMNVEV (reference sequence). The CDR3 consists of 20 residues. CDR3 residues: CASSPPPGQGPSSYNSPLHF. The CDR3 nucleotides are TGTGCCAGCAGTCCCCCGCCGGGACAAGGCCCGAGCTCCTATAATTCACCCCTCCACTTT.

The chain recombines TRBV28 with TRBJ1-1; 9 nucleotides match TRBD1. From germline, CDR1 is MDHEN and CDR2 SYDVKM. The CDR3 spans 12 residues. V shed 5 bases and J 10 bases; nucleotides not matched to a gene: 5. Here the CDR3 reads CASSTGTGLAFF. CDR3 nucleotides: TGTGCCAGCAGTACCGGGACAGGGTTAGCTTTCTTT.

The chain combines TRBV28 with TRBJ2-3; 9 nucleotides align to TRBD1. This CDR3 is built from 16 residues. J gave up 4 bases and V 5 bases, and 10 bases lay outside the gene matches. Looked up from germline, CDR1 is MDHEN and CDR2 is SYDVKM. CDR3 bases: TGTGCCAGCAGTACCTACGGACAGGGGTCGGCAGATACGCAGTATTTT. This translates into CASSTYGQGSADTQYF.

This sequence joins TRBV29-1 and TRBJ1-2; TRBD1 matches 12 bases. The CDR3 length is 15 residues. Trimming at V came to 4 bases and at J to 6 bases, leaving 9 bases not matched to a gene. CDR1 is SQVTM, CDR2 ANQGSEA, per germline. The CDR3 region is CSVVGTGGAWDGYTF. The DNA for the CDR3 is TGCAGCGTTGTCGGGACAGGGGGCGCCTGGGATGGCTACACCTTC.

The chain combines TRBV28 with TRBJ2-7; 7 bases map to TRBD2. The ends lost 6 bases at V and 8 bases at J; junction bases unmatched: 16. Germline lookup yields CDR1 MDHEN and CDR2 SYDVKM. The CDR3 extends over 15 amino acids. CDR3 sequence: CASSPGTGGVAKQYF. The CDR3 nucleotides are TGTGCCAGCAGCCCAGGGACGGGAGGAGTGGCAAAGCAGTACTTC.

The chain links TRBV7-9 to TRBJ2-7; 7 nucleotides match TRBD1. In germline, CDR1 is SEHNR, CDR2 FQNEAQ (reference sequence). There are 15 residues in the CDR3. The trim removed 1 base at V and 4 bases at J, leaving 7 bases unmatched. Written as DNA, the CDR3 is TGTGCCAGCAGCTTAGGGGGACAGAGCGGATACGAGCAGTACTTC. Translated: CASSLGGQSGYEQYF.

CDR3 region: CASSYRQGSWNEQYF. The CDR3 DNA reads as TGTGCCAGCAGTTACCGACAGGGAAGTTGGAACGAGCAGTACTTC. The V and J genes are TRBV6-6 and TRBJ2-7, with 7 bases lining up with TRBD1. This CDR3 comprises 15 residues. Trimming cost V 2 bases and J 5 bases; bases outside gene matches: 9. Germline CDR1 MNHNY, CDR2 SVGAGI (reference sequence).

This clone was seen once. This chain connects TRBV28 to TRBJ2-7, with a weak D call TRBD2 (6 bases). The CDR3 length is 17 residues. V was clipped by 0 bases and J by 4 bases, with 19 bases between them. Germline V gene data show CDR1 as MDHEN and CDR2 as SYDVKM. CDR3 bases: TGTGCCAGCAGTTTATGCATGCGGGGACGGGTTTTGTACGAGCAGTACTTC. Its translation: CASSLCMRGRVLYEQYF.

The chain is built from TRBV10-3 and TRBJ2-1; 7 bases line up with TRBD2. This CDR3 comprises 19 residues. Germline lookup yields CDR1 ENHRY and CDR2 SYGVKD. J was trimmed by 4 bases and V by 3 bases; bases with no gene match: 18. In nucleotides, the CDR3 is TGTGCCATCAGTGACCCGGGCCGTGGCGGGAGACGAGGGTACAATGAGCAGTTCTTC. Translated: CAISDPGRGGRRGYNEQFF.

The chain uses TRBV6-5 and TRBJ2-5, with TRBD1 matching 7 bases. The J call may be wrong; the DNA end is better matched by TRBJ2-7. This CDR3 has 14 residues. CDR1 and CDR2 from the germline V gene are MNHEY and SVGAGI. The CDR3 loop reads CASSPDRRTYEQYF. As DNA, the CDR3 is TGTGCCAGCAGCCCGGACAGGCGAACCTACGAGCAGTACTTC.

The chain joins TRBV12-2 to TRBJ1-5. TRBV12-2 is designated a pseudogene. The CDR3 length is 13 residues. CDR3 DNA sequence: TGTGCAAGTCGCTTAGAGCGGGGACAGCCCCAGCATTTT. The encoded protein is CASRLERGQPQHF.

The chain couples TRBV15 to TRBJ1-3; unclear D gene. The length of the CDR3 is 14 residues. Germline loops: CDR1 LNHNV, CDR2 YYDKDF (reference sequence). V was trimmed by 0 bases and J by 1 base, leaving 4 bases between them. The CDR3 region has the DNA TGTGCCACCAGCAGAGACCCATCTGGAAACACCATATATTTT. The encoded protein is CATSRDPSGNTIYF.

The chain recombines TRBV28 with TRBJ1-2; D is uncertain. V gave up 3 bases and J gave up 0 bases, with 8 bases separating them. The CDR3 extends over 14 amino acids. Germline CDR1 is MDHEN and CDR2 is SYDVKM. CDR3 DNA: TGTGCCAGCAGTTTCCCGGGAACTAACTATGGCTACACCTTC. Translated: CASSFPGTNYGYTF.

The V gene is TRBV15, the J gene TRBJ2-3; the D gene is possibly TRBD2 (7 bases). Trimming removed 5 bases at V and 4 bases at J, with 13 bases between. Germline V gives CDR1 LNHNV, CDR2 YYDKDF (reference sequence). CDR3 length: 14 residues. The CDR3 protein is CATSQRGRADTQYF. In DNA, the CDR3 is TGTGCCACCAGCCAGAGGGGGAGGGCAGATACGCAGTATTTT.

In this sample, this clone turned up once. The chain carries TRBV5-1 and TRBJ1-2; perhaps TRBD1 as D (6 bases). The germline V and J ends were trimmed by 4 bases and 2 bases, with 12 bases remaining between them. Germline CDR1 SGHRS, CDR2 YFSETQ. The length of the CDR3 is 14 residues. DNA for the CDR3: TGCGCCAGCAGCCTACAACAGGGAAACTATGGCTACACCTTC. This encodes CASSLQQGNYGYTF.

In this sample, this clone turned up a few times. The rearrangement uses TRBV7-2 and TRBJ2-5, with a possible D match to TRBD2 (5 bases). The CDR3 is 14 amino acids. With 3 bases removed from V and 2 bases from J, the gap between germline ends came to 10 bases. The V gene's germline CDR1 is SGHTA and CDR2 FQGNSA. This CDR3 reads CASSLWGAQETQYF. The CDR3 region has the DNA TGTGCCAGCAGCTTGTGGGGAGCACAAGAGACCCAGTACTTC.